This T cell receptor beta chain was documented in a study of blood T cell repertoires in COVID-19. In the study overall: Acute and convalescent COVID-19 samples came from the United States, Italy and Spain.

Original handling: Using reference gene primer amplification, nucleated cell counts were estimated. The table came from immunoSEQ multiplex PCR; TCRdb's copy has only in-frame clones and leaves some out. V and J calls and clone size are copied from that table; D and trimming were computed from the DNA. This sample carries about 370,000 clones, 89% of them seen once, and the ten largest clones take around 3%. There are 15 residues in the CDR3. The V segment lost 1 base and the J segment 6 bases; nucleotides outside the gene matches: 2. Germline V gives CDR1 MDHEN, CDR2 SYDVKM. Followed longitudinally, the Seattle patients had been enrolled during active infection. This clone was detected only once.

Material: peripheral blood. This TCR was recovered from a woman aged 25 to 39 with COVID-19, enrolled during active disease. The genes are TRBV28 and TRBJ2-2, with 10 bases fitting TRBD1. The CDR3 loop is CASSLYGQGAGELFF. CDR3 coding DNA: TGTGCCAGCAGTTTATATGGACAGGGGGCCGGGGAGCTGTTTTTT.